The entry below describes one TCR beta chain. TCRdb re-analysed the PCR reads in MiXCR, keeping a single row per CDR3 protein. Of around 460,000 distinct CDR3 sequences listed, 20% to 25% are singletons. This specimen comes from a study of molecular identifiers for immune sequencing clone quantification. The TCR was taken from a human donor in good health. Some libraries in this study had Jurkat cell RNA spiked in. Sequencing used naive CD8+ T cells from blood, with Jurkat cell RNA spiked in. Subset meaning: FACS-sorted CD8+CD4-CCR7+CD45RA+ naive T cells.

DNA of the CDR3: TGTGCCAGCAGTTGGTCGGGATATCAGCCCCAGCATTTT. Protein sequence: CASSWSGYQPQHF. This rearrangement joins TRBV12-3 or TRBV12-4 to TRBJ1-5, with D unclear. Trimming removed 4 bases from V and 5 bases from J, with 9 bases in between. CDR3 length: 13 residues.